This TCR beta chain was sequenced during a study of blood T cell repertoires in COVID-19. Study overall: Sites in the United States, Italy and Spain provided acute and convalescent COVID-19 samples. T cells, B-cell-depleted T cells, or PBMCs supplied cDNA or gDNA.

CDR3 size: 15 residues. The V end lost 6 bases, the J end lost 2 bases, and 17 bases lay between the germline ends. The V gene's germline CDR1 is SNHLY and CDR2 FYNNEI. In the authors' workflow: Reference gene primer amplification in the assay estimated nucleated cell counts. The table came from immunoSEQ multiplex PCR; TCRdb's copy has only in-frame clones and leaves some out. Clonal size and the V and J genes are those of that table, whereas D and trimming came from the DNA. The sample lists some 110,000 clones; less than 80% were seen once. The origin of this receptor is a man in his forties or fifties with acute or convalescent COVID-19. The chain has TRBV2 and TRBJ2-7; D perhaps matches TRBD1 (6 bases). Sequencing was carried out using peripheral blood. CDR3 residues: CASSPPADSTYEQYF. DNA for the CDR3: TGTGCCAGCAGCCCCCCGGCGGACAGCACCTACGAGCAGTACTTC. The whole variable domain, filled in from reference TRBV2 and TRBJ2-7, reads EPEVTQTPSHQVTQMGQEVILRCVPISNHLYFYWYRQILGQKVEFLVSFYNNEISEKSEIFDDQFSVERPDGSNFTLKIRSTKLEDSAMYFCASSPPADSTYEQYFGPGTRLTVT.